This entry features one T cell receptor beta chain sequence. Its specificity is not known. These data come from a study of monozygotic twins with inflammatory bowel disease. CDR1 and CDR2 (germline): KGHDR, SFDVKD. The CDR3 is 15 residues long. TCRdb re-called the 5' RACE reads, yielding one record per CDR3 amino acid sequence without DNA. The table for this sample gives 150,000 to 200,000 distinct CDR3 sequences. Whole-study results and caveats: Healthy co-twins had higher TCRbeta inverse Simpson diversity than their IBD twins.

The sample consisted of blood. The sequence was obtained from a human donor with ulcerative colitis or Crohn's disease, or a healthy co-twin of an affected twin (not recorded which). The chain combines TRBV24-1 with TRBJ2-5; with no DNA, the TCRdb D assignment of TRBD2 cannot be verified. This CDR3 reads CTTSRTSGQEETQYF.